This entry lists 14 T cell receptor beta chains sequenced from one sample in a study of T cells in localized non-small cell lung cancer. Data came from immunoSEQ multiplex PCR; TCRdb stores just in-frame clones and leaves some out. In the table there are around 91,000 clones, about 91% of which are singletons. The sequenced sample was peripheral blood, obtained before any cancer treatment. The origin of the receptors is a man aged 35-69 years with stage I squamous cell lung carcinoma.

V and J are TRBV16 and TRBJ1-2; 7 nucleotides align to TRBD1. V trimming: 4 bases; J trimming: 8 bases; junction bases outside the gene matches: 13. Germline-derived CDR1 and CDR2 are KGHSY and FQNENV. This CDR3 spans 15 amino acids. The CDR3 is CASSRADREVKGYTF. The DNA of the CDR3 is TGTGCCAGCAGCCGAGCCGACAGGGAGGTAAAAGGCTACACCTTC.

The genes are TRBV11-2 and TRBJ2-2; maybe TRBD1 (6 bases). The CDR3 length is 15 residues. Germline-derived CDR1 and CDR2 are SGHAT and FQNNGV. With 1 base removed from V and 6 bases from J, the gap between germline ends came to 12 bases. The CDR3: CASSLVSGAPGELFF. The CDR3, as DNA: TGTGCCAGCAGCTTAGTGTCAGGGGCCCCCGGGGAGCTGTTTTTT. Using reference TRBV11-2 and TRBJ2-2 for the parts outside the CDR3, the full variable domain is EAGVAQSPRYKIIEKRQSVAFWCNPISGHATLYWYQQILGQGPKLLIQFQNNGVVDDSQLPKDRFSAERLKGVDSTLKIQPAKLEDSAVYLCASSLVSGAPGELFFGEGSRLTVL.

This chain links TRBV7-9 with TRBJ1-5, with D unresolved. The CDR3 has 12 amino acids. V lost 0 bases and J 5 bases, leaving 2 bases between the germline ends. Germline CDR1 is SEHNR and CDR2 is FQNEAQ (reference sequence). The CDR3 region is CASSLADQPQHF. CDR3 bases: TGTGCCAGCAGCTTAGCAGATCAGCCCCAGCATTTT.

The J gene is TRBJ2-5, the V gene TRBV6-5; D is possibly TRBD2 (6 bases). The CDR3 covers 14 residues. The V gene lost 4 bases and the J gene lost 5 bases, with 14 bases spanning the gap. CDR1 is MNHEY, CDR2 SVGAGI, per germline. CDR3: CASSFALSGETQYF. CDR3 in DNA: TGTGCCAGCAGTTTCGCCTTGAGCGGGGAGACCCAGTACTTC.

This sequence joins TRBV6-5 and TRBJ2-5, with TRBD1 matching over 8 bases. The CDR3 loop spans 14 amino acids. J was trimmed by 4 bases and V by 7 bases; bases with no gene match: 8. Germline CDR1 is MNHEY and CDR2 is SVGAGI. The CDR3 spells CASKAGGNRETQYF. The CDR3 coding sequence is TGTGCCAGCAAGGCAGGGGGCAATCGAGAGACCCAGTACTTC.

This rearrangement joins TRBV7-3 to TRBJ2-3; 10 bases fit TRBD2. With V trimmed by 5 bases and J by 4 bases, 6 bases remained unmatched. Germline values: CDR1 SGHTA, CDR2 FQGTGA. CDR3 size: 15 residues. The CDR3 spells CASSVSGGISDTQYF. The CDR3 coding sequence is TGTGCCAGCAGCGTTAGCGGGGGGATCTCAGATACGCAGTATTTT. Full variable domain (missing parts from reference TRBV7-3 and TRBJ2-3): GAGVSQTPSNKVTEKGKYVELRCDPISGHTALYWYRQSLGQGPEFLIYFQGTGAADDSGLPNDRFFAVRPEGSVSTLKIQRTERGDSAVYLCASSVSGGISDTQYFGPGTRLTVL.

This CDR3 is CASSYGGSGANVLTF. The CDR3 nucleotides read TGTGCCAGCAGTTACGGGGGCTCTGGGGCCAACGTCCTGACTTTC. The chain has TRBV6-5 and TRBJ2-6; D tentatively fits TRBD1 or TRBD2 (5 bases each). Germline V gene sequence: CDR1 MNHEY, CDR2 SVGAGI. Trimming removed 2 bases at V and 0 bases at J, with 5 bases between. This CDR3 region has 15 residues.

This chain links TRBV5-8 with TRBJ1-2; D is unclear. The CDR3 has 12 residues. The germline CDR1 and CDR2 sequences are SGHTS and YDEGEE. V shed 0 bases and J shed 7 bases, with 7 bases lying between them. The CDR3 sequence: CASSLGYGGYTF. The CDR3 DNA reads TGTGCCAGCAGCTTGGGCTATGGTGGCTACACCTTC.

The CDR3 protein is CASSSPRGGYYNEQFF. The CDR3 DNA is TGTGCCAGCAGCTCCCCGAGGGGGGGCTACTACAATGAGCAGTTCTTC. The V call is TRBV7-6, the J call TRBJ2-1; tentative D call: TRBD2 (7 bases). V shed 4 bases and J shed 3 bases, with 16 bases lying between them. The CDR3 extends over 16 amino acids. Germline assignment: CDR1 SGHVS and CDR2 FNYEAQ.

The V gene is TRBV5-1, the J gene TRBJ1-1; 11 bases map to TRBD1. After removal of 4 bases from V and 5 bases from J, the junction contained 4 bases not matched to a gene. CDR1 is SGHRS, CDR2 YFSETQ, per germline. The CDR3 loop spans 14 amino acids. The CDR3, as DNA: TGCGCCAGCAGCGGACAGGGGGCGCTTACTGAAGCTTTCTTT. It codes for CASSGQGALTEAFF.

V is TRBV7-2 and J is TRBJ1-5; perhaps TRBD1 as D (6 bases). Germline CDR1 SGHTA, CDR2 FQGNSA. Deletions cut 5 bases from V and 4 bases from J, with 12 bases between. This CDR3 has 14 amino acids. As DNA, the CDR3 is TGTGCCAGCAGCGGGACATCCAGGAATCAGCCCCAGCATTTT. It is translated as CASSGTSRNQPQHF.

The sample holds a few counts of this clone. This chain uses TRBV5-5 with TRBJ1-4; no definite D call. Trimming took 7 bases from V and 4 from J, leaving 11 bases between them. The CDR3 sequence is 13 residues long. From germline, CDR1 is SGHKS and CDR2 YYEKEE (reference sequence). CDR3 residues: CASGRDDNEKLFF. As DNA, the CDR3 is TGTGCCAGCGGACGGGATGATAATGAAAAACTGTTTTTT.

Here the CDR3 DNA reads TGTGCCTGGAGTGTACCTAGGGTGGGCGAGCAGTTCTTC. Translated: CAWSVPRVGEQFF. The chain is built from TRBV30 and TRBJ2-1; D gene uncertain. The germline gives CDR1 GTSNPN, CDR2 SVGIG (reference sequence). This CDR3 comprises 13 residues. V was clipped by 0 bases and J by 10 bases, with 13 bases between them.

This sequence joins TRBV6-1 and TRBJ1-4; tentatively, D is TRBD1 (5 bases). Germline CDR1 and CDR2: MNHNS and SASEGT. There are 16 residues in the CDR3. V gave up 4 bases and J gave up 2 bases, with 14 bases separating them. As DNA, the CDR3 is TGTGCCAGCAGTGTCCAGGGCAGGAGGACTAATGAAAAACTGTTTTTT. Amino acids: CASSVQGRRTNEKLFF.